Listed below are T cell receptor beta chains from one sample, sequenced in a study of regulatory T cells in long-lasting Graves disease. TCRdb re-analysed the multiplex PCR reads in MiXCR, keeping a single row per CDR3 protein. This table holds roughly 500,000 distinct CDR3 sequences, about 20% found once. Specimen: peripheral blood mononuclear cells (PBMCs), collected when the disease was refractory, from a patient treated with antithyroid drugs. All receptors derive from a female donor with Graves disease. Each CDR3 is given without its conserved first and last residue.

V: TRBV7-9
CDR3: ASIGLHMNTEAF

V: TRBV27
CDR3: ASSLSGQIRTSTDTQY

V: TRBV7-8
CDR3: ASSLKGFLATNEKLF

V: TRBV14
CDR3: ASSRAAGPLMNTEAF

V: TRBV7-3
CDR3: ASSFESTGELF

V: TRBV28
CDR3: ASNLWGGRNTEAF

V: TRBV18
CDR3: ASEAGGTQETQY

V: TRBV28
CDR3: ASSELQGSDSPLH

V: TRBV29-1
CDR3: SVEFGSNTGELF

V: TRBV6-1
CDR3: ASRPGRDLLATNEKLF

V: TRBV7-2
CDR3: ASSLDSGPGLAQY

V: TRBV12-3/TRBV12-4
CDR3: ASSQEGIVRGYGYT

V: TRBV12-3/TRBV12-4
CDR3: ASSLSGSDSPLH

V: TRBV2
CDR3: ASSPGRINEQY

V: TRBV6-1
CDR3: ASNRGGNGELF

V: TRBV28
CDR3: ASSFTSGTGELF

V: TRBV4-2
CDR3: ASSQEARSFYEQY

V: TRBV20-1
CDR3: SARGTGPCNSPLH

V: TRBV28
CDR3: ASSPGLYPSREGGYGNIQY

V: TRBV6-1
CDR3: ASSEGPPTGELF

V: TRBV5-8
CDR3: ASSLVGGAANYGYT

V: TRBV10-3
CDR3: AITSGDTEAF

V: TRBV6-5
CDR3: ASSSLRDRTYEQY

V: TRBV7-9
CDR3: ASSLRSEFTEAF

V: TRBV4-3
CDR3: ASSQDQVAGAYEQY

V: TRBV6-2/TRBV6-3
CDR3: ASRPPQELFRNEQY

V: TRBV20-1
CDR3: STLHAGPQETQY

V: TRBV18
CDR3: ASSQPGGLSTEAF

V: TRBV28
CDR3: ASSSDRNTGLRGNQPQH

V: TRBV10-3
CDR3: AISESKGRLSYEQY

V: TRBV5-1
CDR3: ASSFSYNSPLH

V: TRBV7-9
CDR3: ASSLRGGTNEKLF

V: TRBV20-1
CDR3: SAETGKTQY

V: TRBV12-3/TRBV12-4
CDR3: ASTLMAGKSGANVLT

V: TRBV12-3/TRBV12-4
CDR3: AGSLNRGGGYGYT

V: TRBV10-1
CDR3: ARGRVANYGYT

V: TRBV30
CDR3: AWGLGTAQGGYT

V: TRBV5-1
CDR3: ASSHGIGGTGANVLT

V: TRBV7-8
CDR3: ASSPDRGSKSEAF

V: TRBV5-1
CDR3: ASSFGDSNQPQH

V: TRBV5-1
CDR3: ASSPYGLAGVIGELF

V: TRBV28
CDR3: ASSFARFGYT

V: TRBV2
CDR3: ASSERGTGTTEAF

V: TRBV7-3
CDR3: ASSLTYGGADTQY

V: TRBV2
CDR3: ASSLRGVGTDTQY

V: TRBV28
CDR3: ASNTPGRGNEKLF

V: TRBV29-1
CDR3: SVEGLNTEAF

V: TRBV10-3
CDR3: AISEGVPETQY